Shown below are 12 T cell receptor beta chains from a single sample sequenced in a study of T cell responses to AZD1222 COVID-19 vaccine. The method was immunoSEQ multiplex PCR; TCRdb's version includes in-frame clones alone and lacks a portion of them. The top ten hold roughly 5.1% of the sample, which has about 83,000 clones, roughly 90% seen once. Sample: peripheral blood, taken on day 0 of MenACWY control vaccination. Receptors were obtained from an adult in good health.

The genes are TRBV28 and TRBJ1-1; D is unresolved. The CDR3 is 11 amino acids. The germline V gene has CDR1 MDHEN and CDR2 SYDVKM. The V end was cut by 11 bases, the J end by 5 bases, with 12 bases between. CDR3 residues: CAAGRGTEAFF. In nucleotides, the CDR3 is TGTGCCGCTGGCCGCGGGACTGAAGCTTTCTTT.

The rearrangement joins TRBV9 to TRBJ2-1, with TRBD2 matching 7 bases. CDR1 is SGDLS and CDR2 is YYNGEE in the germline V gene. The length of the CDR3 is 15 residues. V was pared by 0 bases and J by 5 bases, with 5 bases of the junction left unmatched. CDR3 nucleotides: TGTGCCAGCAGCGTAGTGGCGGGAGCGAACAATGAGCAGTTCTTC. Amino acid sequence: CASSVVAGANNEQFF.

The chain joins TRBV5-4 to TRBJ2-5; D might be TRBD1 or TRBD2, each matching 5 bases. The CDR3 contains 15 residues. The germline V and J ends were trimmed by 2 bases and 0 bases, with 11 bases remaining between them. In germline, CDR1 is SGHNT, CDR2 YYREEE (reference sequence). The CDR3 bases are TGTGCCAGCAGCTTCCGGGACCTGGACCAAGAGACCCAGTACTTC. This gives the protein CASSFRDLDQETQYF.

CDR3 in amino acids: CATLGSGSMAAGELFF. The CDR3 bases are TGTGCCACGCTTGGTAGCGGGAGTATGGCCGCCGGGGAGCTGTTTTTT. This chain joins TRBV28 and TRBJ2-2, with 9 bases lining up with TRBD2. Looked up from germline, CDR1 is MDHEN and CDR2 is SYDVKM. V trimming: 10 bases; J trimming: 6 bases; junction bases outside the gene matches: 15. This CDR3 comprises 16 residues.

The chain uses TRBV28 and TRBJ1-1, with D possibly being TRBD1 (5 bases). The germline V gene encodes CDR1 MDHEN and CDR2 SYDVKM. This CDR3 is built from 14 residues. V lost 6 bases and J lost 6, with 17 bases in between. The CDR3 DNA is TGTGCCAGCAGATTGACAGATCGGGTCGCTGAAGCTTTCTTT. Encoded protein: CASRLTDRVAEAFF.

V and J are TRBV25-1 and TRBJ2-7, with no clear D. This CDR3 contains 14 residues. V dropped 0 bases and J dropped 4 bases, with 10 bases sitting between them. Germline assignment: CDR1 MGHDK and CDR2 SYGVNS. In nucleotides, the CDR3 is TGTGCCAGCAGTGAATATGCCGGGTCATACGAGCAGTACTTC. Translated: CASSEYAGSYEQYF.

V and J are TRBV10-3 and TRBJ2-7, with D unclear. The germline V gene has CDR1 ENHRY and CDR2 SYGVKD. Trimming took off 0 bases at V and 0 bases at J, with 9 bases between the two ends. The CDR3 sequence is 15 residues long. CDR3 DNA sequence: TGTGCCATCAGTGAGTCGGTACTGAGCTCCTACGAGCAGTACTTC. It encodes CAISESVLSSYEQYF.

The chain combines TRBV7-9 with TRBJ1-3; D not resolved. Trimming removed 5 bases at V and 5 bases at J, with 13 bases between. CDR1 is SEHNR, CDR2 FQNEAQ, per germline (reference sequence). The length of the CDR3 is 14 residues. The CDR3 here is CASSPWTVRNTIYF. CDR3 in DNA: TGTGCCAGCAGCCCGTGGACTGTAAGAAACACCATATATTTT.

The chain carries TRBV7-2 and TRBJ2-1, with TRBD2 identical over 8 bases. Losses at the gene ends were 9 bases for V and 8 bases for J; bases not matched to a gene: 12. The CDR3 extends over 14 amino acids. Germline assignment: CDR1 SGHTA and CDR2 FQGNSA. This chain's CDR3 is CASGTGLVTDEQFF. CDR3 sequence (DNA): TGTGCCAGTGGTACGGGACTAGTGACGGATGAGCAGTTCTTC.

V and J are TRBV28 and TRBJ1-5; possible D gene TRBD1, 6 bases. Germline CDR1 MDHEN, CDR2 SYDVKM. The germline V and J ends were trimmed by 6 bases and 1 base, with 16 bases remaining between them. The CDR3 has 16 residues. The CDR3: CASRRPQGKSNQPQHF. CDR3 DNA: TGTGCCAGCAGACGCCCACAGGGTAAGAGCAATCAGCCCCAGCATTTT.

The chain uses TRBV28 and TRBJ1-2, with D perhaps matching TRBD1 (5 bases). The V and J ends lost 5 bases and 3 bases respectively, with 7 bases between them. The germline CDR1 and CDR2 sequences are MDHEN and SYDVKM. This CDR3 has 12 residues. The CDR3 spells CASSVGDYGYTF. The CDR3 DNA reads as TGTGCCAGCAGTGTAGGGGACTATGGCTACACCTTC.

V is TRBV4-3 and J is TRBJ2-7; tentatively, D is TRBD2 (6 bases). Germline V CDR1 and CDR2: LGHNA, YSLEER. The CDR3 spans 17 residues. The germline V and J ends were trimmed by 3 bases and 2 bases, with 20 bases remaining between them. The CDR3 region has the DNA TGCGCCAGCAGCCAGGGAGGACTGACGGCCGACCCCTACGAGCAGTACTTC. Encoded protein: CASSQGGLTADPYEQYF.